This T cell receptor beta chain was documented in a study of blood T cell repertoires in COVID-19. Study-wide context: Both acute and convalescent COVID-19 samples were obtained from the United States, Italy and Spain.

Per the authors' pipeline: Nucleated cell counts were estimated from reference gene primer amplification. The assay was immunoSEQ multiplex PCR, and TCRdb's table has in-frame clones only and misses some. The V and J calls and clone size come from that table; D and trimming were worked out from the DNA. Of about 59,000 clones in the sample, roughly 80% were seen once. This clone was seen a handful of times. Other DNA variants within this sample encode the same CDR3. The receptor was isolated from an elderly man with acute or convalescent COVID-19. Material for sequencing was peripheral blood.

CDR3 sequence reads: CASSLPEETQYF. The CDR3 bases are TGTGCCAGCAGCTTACCAGAAGAGACCCAGTACTTC. The chain carries TRBV11-3 and TRBJ2-5, with D unclear. The CDR3 sequence is 12 residues long. Looked up from germline, CDR1 is SGHNT and CDR2 is YENEEA. The V end lost 2 bases, the J end lost 3 bases, and 4 bases lay between the germline ends.